This TCR beta chain was sequenced during a study of cytomegalovirus exposure and HLA in healthy donors. Overall study: Approximately 81% of 398 genotyped donors fell in the Caucasian-associated ancestry cluster.

13 Jbeta primers and 60 Vbeta primers were used for the PCR. The assay was immunoSEQ multiplex PCR, and TCRdb's table has in-frame clones only and misses some. The sample includes about 130,000 clones, around 80% of them seen just once. The sequenced sample consisted of PBMCs. The receptor's source is a female donor in good health and CMV-seronegative.

In DNA form, the CDR3 reads TGTGCCAGCAGCTTAAGCCCGGGGAGGGACAATGAGCAGTTCTTC. This codes for CASSLSPGRDNEQFF. V and J are TRBV7-3 and TRBJ2-1, with 7 bases lining up with TRBD2. The CDR3 sequence is 15 residues long. The germline V gene has CDR1 SGHTA and CDR2 FQGTGA. The V gene end was trimmed by 1 base and the J gene end by 5 bases; junction bases not matched to a gene: 5.